This T cell receptor (beta chain) derives from a study of T cell responses to AZD1222 COVID-19 vaccine. Per germline, CDR1 SGDLS and CDR2 YYNGEE. The CDR3 covers 13 residues. V was trimmed by 4 bases and J by 1 base, leaving 8 bases between them. In this sample, this clone turned up once. Its antigen is still unknown. Profiled with immunoSEQ multiplex PCR; TCRdb holds only in-frame clones, not every one. Among roughly 120,000 clones listed, roughly 90% were seen once. Study-wide points: Donors in the cohort were predominantly white British and more often female, and clonal diversity was possibly underestimated. Targets within unmutated variant regions were reportedly found for nearly half of spike-specific TCRs.

J is TRBJ2-5 and V is TRBV9, with a possible D match to TRBD2 (5 bases). The sequence was obtained from an adult who received the AZD1222 COVID-19 vaccine. The starting material was peripheral blood, obtained 28 days after the second AZD1222 dose. For the CDR3, the DNA is TGTGCCAGCAGCCCGGGGTTCCAAGAGACCCAGTACTTC. Translated: CASSPGFQETQYF.